The 10 T cell receptor beta chains given below trace back to one sample, sequenced in a study of blood T cell repertoires in COVID-19. Data came from immunoSEQ multiplex PCR; TCRdb stores just in-frame clones and leaves some out. The sample yields about 290,000 clones, roughly 91% seen once. Sequencing was done on a sample of peripheral blood. The receptors were gathered from a woman in her 30s with COVID-19, enrolled during active disease.

The rearrangement links TRBV7-9 to TRBJ1-4; no firm D call. The germline V and J ends were trimmed by 0 bases and 5 bases, with 13 bases remaining between them. CDR1 is SEHNR and CDR2 is FQNEAQ in the germline V gene (reference sequence). The length of the CDR3 is 16 residues. The CDR3 DNA reads TGTGCCAGCAGCTTAGCCATGGCAGCGATGAATGAAAAACTGTTTTTT. This encodes CASSLAMAAMNEKLFF.

This clone was seen a single time. V is TRBV18 and J is TRBJ2-2; 8 bases are a match to TRBD1. The CDR3 runs to 15 residues. V gave up 5 bases and J gave up 6 bases; unmatched junction bases: 8. CDR1 and CDR2 (germline): KGHSH, LQKENI. CDR3: CASSYDRGNAGELFF. In DNA form, the CDR3 reads TGTGCCAGCTCATATGACAGGGGAAATGCCGGGGAGCTGTTTTTT.

The rearrangement joins TRBV7-9 to TRBJ2-3; TRBD2 agrees at 10 bases. Germline V gene sequence: CDR1 SEHNR, CDR2 FQNEAQ (reference sequence). The V segment lost 5 bases and the J segment 8 bases; nucleotides outside the gene matches: 7. The CDR3 is made up of 14 amino acids. The CDR3 sequence: CASSEGLAPITQYF. The CDR3, as DNA: TGTGCCAGCAGCGAGGGACTAGCGCCCATTACGCAGTATTTT.

The DNA for the CDR3 is TGTGCCAGCAGCTTGGACAGGGCGGATCAGCCCCAGCATTTT. Its translation: CASSLDRADQPQHF. The chain is built from TRBV5-4 and TRBJ1-5, with D maybe TRBD1 (6 bases). The CDR3 extends over 14 amino acids. The V and J ends lost 0 bases and 5 bases respectively, with 9 bases between them. CDR1 is SGHNT and CDR2 is YYREEE in the germline V gene (reference sequence).

The gene calls are TRBV28 and TRBJ1-4, with D unresolved. The germline V gene encodes CDR1 MDHEN and CDR2 SYDVKM. The V end was cut by 3 bases, the J end by 8 bases, with 16 bases between. The CDR3 is made up of 15 amino acids. CDR3 protein: CASSLVRGVGEKLFF. CDR3 sequence (DNA): TGTGCCAGCAGTTTGGTTCGGGGAGTGGGGGAAAAACTGTTTTTT.

This clone came up once. V usage is TRBV6-1 and J usage is TRBJ1-1; 8 bases line up with TRBD1. Germline assignment: CDR1 MNHNS and CDR2 SASEGT. J gave up 1 base and V 4 bases, and 8 bases lay outside the gene matches. The CDR3 covers 16 residues. The chain's CDR3 is CASSVKTGDGNTEAFF. In DNA, the CDR3 is TGTGCCAGCAGTGTGAAGACAGGGGATGGGAACACTGAAGCTTTCTTT.

The V gene is TRBV9, the J gene TRBJ1-2; D remains ambiguous. V shed 5 bases and J shed 6 bases, with 20 bases lying between them. CDR1 and CDR2 (germline): SGDLS, YYNGEE. The CDR3 runs 15 residues. CDR3 DNA: TGTGCCAGCAGTCCCGCGTTCGGAGATCCCAATGGCTACACCTTC. Its translation: CASSPAFGDPNGYTF.

V and J are TRBV7-9 and TRBJ2-5; D perhaps matches TRBD2 (5 bases). From germline, CDR1 is SEHNR and CDR2 FQNEAQ (reference sequence). This CDR3 comprises 16 residues. V lost 4 bases and J lost 2, with 17 bases in between. The CDR3 is CASSSRLSRRQETQYF. The CDR3 DNA reads TGTGCCAGCAGCTCCCGACTATCCCGGAGGCAAGAGACCCAGTACTTC.

This clone was observed a handful of times. V and J are TRBV19 and TRBJ1-5; perhaps TRBD1 as D (5 bases). The CDR3 extends over 14 amino acids. Trimming removed 7 bases from V and 6 bases from J, with 16 bases in between. Germline V gene lookup returns CDR1 LNHDA and CDR2 SQIVND (reference sequence). The chain's CDR3 is CASTFRHRGQPQHF. The CDR3 DNA sequence: TGTGCCAGTACTTTCAGGCATAGGGGTCAGCCCCAGCATTTT.

The chain carries TRBV6-6 and TRBJ1-5; 8 bases are a match to TRBD1. From germline, CDR1 is MNHNY and CDR2 SVGAGI (reference sequence). J gave up 7 bases and V 0 bases, and 2 bases lay outside the gene matches. The CDR3 loop spans 14 amino acids. CDR3 sequence reads: CASSYSTGEQPQHF. CDR3 in DNA: TGTGCCAGCAGTTACTCGACAGGGGAACAGCCCCAGCATTTT.